The 31 T cell receptor beta chains below come from one sample, sequenced in a study of blood T cell repertoires in COVID-19. Method: immunoSEQ multiplex PCR; TCRdb's copy keeps in-frame clones and lacks some. The table records around 250,000 clones, 86% of them present only once. Material: PBMCs or T cells enriched from blood (not recorded which). The receptor source for this set is a woman aged 50 to 60 who had recovered from COVID-19.

The chain is built from TRBV2 and TRBJ1-5; 8 bases agree with TRBD1. Trimming removed 3 bases from V and 4 bases from J; junction bases left unmatched: 5. The germline CDR1 and CDR2 sequences are SNHLY and FYNNEI. The length of the CDR3 is 15 residues. Written as DNA, the CDR3 is TGTGCCAGCAGTGACCTGGACAGGGTAAATCAGCCCCAGCATTTT. This translates into CASSDLDRVNQPQHF.

The chain uses TRBV11-1 and TRBJ1-1; 9 positions match TRBD1. The CDR3 is 14 residues long. V shed 4 bases, J shed 1 base, and the junction held 1 base outside the gene matches. Germline CDR1 and CDR2: SGHAT and FQDESV (reference sequence). As DNA, the CDR3 is TGTGCCAGCAGCTCACAGGGGGCGAACACTGAAGCTTTCTTT. Translated: CASSSQGANTEAFF.

On this clone: The sample contains more than one DNA sequence encoding this CDR3. V is TRBV9 and J is TRBJ1-5; a weak D match, TRBD1 (5 bases). V lost 0 bases and J 1 base, leaving 8 bases between the germline ends. CDR1 and CDR2 from the germline V gene are SGDLS and YYNGEE. The CDR3 is 15 amino acids. This CDR3 reads CASSVGQGSNQPQHF. CDR3 bases: TGTGCCAGCAGCGTAGGTCAGGGAAGCAATCAGCCCCAGCATTTT.

This rearrangement joins TRBV27 to TRBJ2-7, with a possible D match to TRBD2 (6 bases). The germline CDR1 and CDR2 sequences are MNHEY and SMNVEV (reference sequence). The CDR3 runs 15 residues. Trimming stripped 5 bases from V and 3 bases from J, with 17 bases between. This CDR3 reads CASSPPVGGNYEQYF. CDR3 nucleotides: TGTGCCAGCAGTCCGCCGGTTGGCGGGAACTACGAGCAGTACTTC.

The gene calls are TRBV3-1 (or the pseudogene TRBV3-2) and TRBJ1-4, with D unresolved. The V gene's germline CDR1 is LGHDT and CDR2 YNNKEL (reference sequence). The CDR3 has 14 residues. Trimming removed 6 bases at V and 8 bases at J, with 16 bases between. Here the CDR3 DNA reads TGTGCCAGCAGTCATACCCCCGCTGGCGAAAAACTGTTTTTT. Protein sequence: CASSHTPAGEKLFF.

The sample holds one count of this clone. The chain links TRBV6-6 to TRBJ2-1; perhaps TRBD2 as D (5 bases). V lost 2 bases and J lost 6, with 14 bases in between. CDR1 and CDR2 from the germline V gene are MNHNY and SVGAGI (reference sequence). This CDR3 comprises 15 residues. The CDR3 reads CASSYGTNRGNEQFF. The CDR3 nucleotides read TGTGCCAGCAGTTACGGTACAAACCGGGGCAATGAGCAGTTCTTC.

This sequence joins TRBV11-2 and TRBJ1-3; D remains unclear. The V end was cut by 1 base, the J end by 0 bases, with 7 bases between. The CDR3 totals 15 residues. Germline lookup yields CDR1 SGHAT and CDR2 FQNNGV. CDR3 in amino acids: CASSLAPHSGNTIYF. CDR3 bases: TGTGCCAGCAGCTTAGCACCACACTCTGGAAACACCATATATTTT.

This chain links TRBV2 with TRBJ1-6; 10 positions match TRBD1. J was trimmed by 10 bases and V by 2 bases; bases with no gene match: 14. Per the germline V gene, CDR1 is SNHLY and CDR2 is FYNNEI. The length of the CDR3 is 18 residues. CDR3 bases: TGTGCCAGCAGTGAATGGCGTTACCGGAGGACAGGGGGGTCACCCCTCCACTTT. Residues: CASSEWRYRRTGGSPLHF.

The V gene is TRBV4-3, the J gene TRBJ2-3, with a weak D call TRBD1 (6 bases). Trimming took 4 bases from V and 2 from J, leaving 16 bases between them. CDR3 length: 16 residues. Germline CDR1 is LGHNA and CDR2 is YSLEER. CDR3 sequence: CASSPFLGGNTDTQYF. DNA for the CDR3: TGCGCCAGCAGCCCCTTCCTTGGGGGCAACACAGATACGCAGTATTTT.

This clone was counted between two and nine times. The rearrangement links TRBV2 to TRBJ1-2, with D possibly TRBD1 on 6 matching bases. Germline CDR1 and CDR2: SNHLY and FYNNEI. V lost 6 bases to trimming and J lost 6 bases, with 17 bases between them. The CDR3 has 14 amino acids. Here the CDR3 reads CASRSGRGWNGYTF. DNA of the CDR3: TGTGCCAGCAGGTCCGGGAGGGGGTGGAATGGCTACACCTTC. Together with reference TRBV2 and TRBJ1-2, the CDR3 gives the full variable domain: EPEVTQTPSHQVTQMGQEVILRCVPISNHLYFYWYRQILGQKVEFLVSFYNNEISEKSEIFDDQFSVERPDGSNFTLKIRSTKLEDSAMYFCASRSGRGWNGYTFGSGTRLTVV.

V and J are TRBV5-4 and TRBJ1-1, with D possibly matching TRBD1 (6 bases). CDR3 length equals 13 residues. Germline V gene lookup returns CDR1 SGHNT and CDR2 YYREEE (reference sequence). Trimming took 4 bases from V and 2 from J, leaving 9 bases between them. The DNA of the CDR3 is TGTGCCAGCAGCGTGGACAGAAACACTGAAGCTTTCTTT. Its translation is CASSVDRNTEAFF.

The chain is built from TRBV18 and TRBJ2-7; D may be TRBD1 (7 bases). This CDR3 spans 15 amino acids. The V gene's germline CDR1 is KGHSH and CDR2 LQKENI. The V gene lost 4 bases and the J gene lost 1 base, with 14 bases spanning the gap. CDR3 coding DNA: TGTGCCAGCTCACTAGGGCAGGGGGGATCCTACGAGCAGTACTTC. Its translation is CASSLGQGGSYEQYF.

This clone was picked up a small number of times. CDR3 region: CASSSIRQGASQPQHF. CDR3 coding DNA: TGTGCCAGCAGTTCGATCCGACAGGGTGCGTCTCAGCCCCAGCATTTT. V usage is TRBV28 and J usage is TRBJ1-5, with TRBD1 identical over 7 bases. The V gene end was trimmed by 4 bases and the J gene end by 6 bases; junction bases not matched to a gene: 12. Germline-derived CDR1 and CDR2 are MDHEN and SYDVKM. This CDR3 is built from 16 residues. The whole variable domain, remainder taken from reference TRBV28 and TRBJ1-5, is DVKVTQSSRYLVKRTGEKVFLECVQDMDHENMFWYRQDPGLGLRLIYFSYDVKMKEKGDIPEGYSVSREKKERFSLILESASTNQTSMYLCASSSIRQGASQPQHFGDGTRLSIL.

The rearrangement joins TRBV20-1 to TRBJ2-7, with TRBD2 identical over 9 bases. V was pared by 3 bases and J by 1 base, with 10 bases of the junction left unmatched. Germline V lookup: CDR1 DFQATT, CDR2 SNEGSKA (reference sequence). This CDR3 comprises 16 residues. The CDR3 DNA sequence: TGCAGTGCTAGTTGGACTAGCGCGGGAGCGTCCTACGAGCAGTACTTC. Translating gives CSASWTSAGASYEQYF.

The chain couples TRBV27 to TRBJ2-7; D call uncertain. V was cut by 0 bases and J by 3 bases, with 9 bases left in between. This CDR3 has 14 residues. CDR1 MNHEY and CDR2 SMNVEV come from the germline V gene (reference sequence). CDR3 region: CASSLSAGFYEQYF. Here the CDR3 DNA reads TGTGCCAGCAGTTTATCGGCAGGATTCTACGAGCAGTACTTC.

V is TRBV3-1 (or the pseudogene TRBV3-2) and J is TRBJ1-6; D might be TRBD1 (5 bases). V lost 4 bases, J lost 5 bases, and 21 bases lay in between. The CDR3 extends over 18 amino acids. Germline V gene lookup returns CDR1 LGHDT and CDR2 YNNKEL (reference sequence). The CDR3 nucleotides are TGTGCCAGCAGCCCTGCGGGGCGAACACTAGGGAATAATTCACCCCTCCACTTT. Translating it yields CASSPAGRTLGNNSPLHF.

This rearrangement joins TRBV11-3 to TRBJ2-7; 7 bases are a match to TRBD1. This CDR3 has 14 residues. The J segment lost 3 bases and the V segment lost 5 bases, leaving 7 bases of the junction unmatched. Looked up from germline, CDR1 is SGHNT and CDR2 is YENEEA. The CDR3 bases are TGTGCCAGCAGCCTGTGGGACAGCATCTACGAGCAGTACTTC. Encoded protein: CASSLWDSIYEQYF.

CDR3 sequence (DNA): TGTGCCAGCAGGGGCCCAGGGACAGGGATCTACGAGCAGTACTTC. This encodes CASRGPGTGIYEQYF. The chain recombines TRBV11-1 with TRBJ2-7, with TRBD1 identical over 9 bases. The germline CDR1 and CDR2 sequences are SGHAT and FQDESV (reference sequence). This CDR3 spans 15 amino acids. Trimming removed 6 bases from V and 3 bases from J; junction bases left unmatched: 9.

The chain employs TRBV28 and TRBJ1-5, with 7 nucleotides matching TRBD1. Trimming removed 7 bases from V and 1 base from J; junction bases left unmatched: 13. Germline V CDR1 and CDR2: MDHEN, SYDVKM. This CDR3 has 17 residues. The CDR3 bases are TGTGCCAGCATCCCATGGGCGTCAGGGGGGAGCAATCAGCCCCAGCATTTT. This sequence encodes CASIPWASGGSNQPQHF. The full variable domain, completed using reference TRBV28 and TRBJ1-5, is DVKVTQSSRYLVKRTGEKVFLECVQDMDHENMFWYRQDPGLGLRLIYFSYDVKMKEKGDIPEGYSVSREKKERFSLILESASTNQTSMYLCASIPWASGGSNQPQHFGDGTRLSIL.

J is TRBJ1-1 and V is TRBV10-2, with 7 nucleotides matching TRBD1. Germline values: CDR1 WSHSY, CDR2 SAAADI. This CDR3 is built from 14 residues. The ends lost 7 bases at V and 4 bases at J; junction bases unmatched: 9. CDR3 region: CASIWAGGPTEAFF. The CDR3 DNA is TGCGCCAGCATATGGGCAGGGGGGCCCACTGAAGCTTTCTTT.

V and J are TRBV9 and TRBJ2-7, with 9 bases matching TRBD1. The CDR3 has 16 amino acids. Germline assignment: CDR1 SGDLS and CDR2 YYNGEE. Germline trimming cut 1 base from V and 3 bases from J; bases unmatched to any gene: 8. In DNA, the CDR3 is TGTGCCAGCAGCGTAAGGGGCGGGACAGGGTTCTACGAGCAGTACTTC. Translated: CASSVRGGTGFYEQYF.

The V gene is TRBV13, the J gene TRBJ2-7; 8 bases are shared with TRBD2. Germline V gene lookup returns CDR1 PRHDT and CDR2 FYEKMQ (reference sequence). J gave up 1 base and V 3 bases, and 8 bases lay outside the gene matches. The CDR3 is 16 residues long. This chain's CDR3 is CASSLYERERSYEQYF. The CDR3 DNA follows: TGTGCCAGCAGCTTGTACGAGCGGGAGCGATCCTACGAGCAGTACTTC.

This chain connects TRBV27 to TRBJ2-3, with D hard to call. The CDR3 runs to 13 residues. Trimming cost V 5 bases and J 8 bases, with 14 bases left between them. Per germline, CDR1 MNHEY and CDR2 SMNVEV (reference sequence). The DNA of the CDR3 is TGTGCCAGCAGTCCTTTAACCCGAGTTACGCAGTATTTT. It codes for CASSPLTRVTQYF.

The chain uses TRBV5-5 and TRBJ1-3, with unresolved D. Germline V CDR1 and CDR2: SGHKS, YYEKEE (reference sequence). Trimming stripped 3 bases from V and 3 bases from J, with 7 bases between. CDR3 length: 13 residues. The CDR3 DNA reads as TGTGCCAGCAGCTACAGAAATGGAAACACCATATATTTT. Protein: CASSYRNGNTIYF.

The chain carries TRBV5-1 and TRBJ1-2, with 8 bases that match TRBD1. V lost 2 bases, J lost 6 bases, and 9 bases stayed unmatched. This CDR3 has 15 amino acids. Looked up from germline, CDR1 is SGHRS and CDR2 is YFSETQ. Here the CDR3 reads CASSFSGGTRDGYTF. CDR3 bases: TGCGCCAGCAGCTTTTCAGGGGGCACACGGGATGGCTACACCTTC.

The chain couples TRBV11-3 to TRBJ2-1; unclear D gene. Germline values: CDR1 SGHNT, CDR2 YENEEA. The V gene lost 5 bases and the J gene lost 4 bases, with 12 bases spanning the gap. The length of the CDR3 is 14 residues. This CDR3 is CASSPRSSYNEQFF. As DNA, the CDR3 is TGTGCCAGCAGCCCCCGAAGTAGTTACAATGAGCAGTTCTTC.

This clone appeared once. The chain recombines TRBV11-3 with TRBJ1-4; D is uncertain. The CDR3 runs to 15 residues. The germline V gene encodes CDR1 SGHNT and CDR2 YENEEA. V was trimmed by 1 base and J by 3 bases, leaving 9 bases between them. The CDR3 DNA is TGTGCCAGCAGCTTAGTTCGGGGAGCTAATGAAAAACTGTTTTTT. It is translated as CASSLVRGANEKLFF.

This clone was picked up one time. The DNA of the CDR3 is TGTGCCTTAAGTCAGATTTTTTACAATGAGCAGTTCTTC. Translated: CALSQIFYNEQFF. The chain links TRBV3-1 (or the pseudogene TRBV3-2) to TRBJ2-1; D not certain. There are 13 residues in the CDR3. Trimming cost V 11 bases and J 4 bases, with 15 bases left between them. Looked up from germline, CDR1 is LGHDT and CDR2 is YNNKEL (reference sequence).

V is TRBV29-1 and J is TRBJ2-7; D gene ambiguous. V shed 3 bases and J shed 0 bases, with 9 bases lying between them. The CDR3 consists of 13 residues. The V gene's germline CDR1 is SQVTM and CDR2 ANQGSEA. The CDR3 bases are TGCAGCGTTGATTTTGGAGACTCCTACGAGCAGTACTTC. Protein product: CSVDFGDSYEQYF.

The chain has TRBV6-5 and TRBJ1-1, with 9 bases identical to TRBD1. CDR1 and CDR2 (germline): MNHEY, SVGAGI. The J segment lost 0 bases and the V segment lost 3 bases, leaving 2 bases of the junction unmatched. CDR3 length: 15 amino acids. CDR3 protein: CASSYGQGMNTEAFF. The CDR3 region has the DNA TGTGCCAGCAGTTATGGACAGGGGATGAACACTGAAGCTTTCTTT.

CDR3 DNA sequence: TGTGCCAGCAGTTACTTGGACAGGGGGTCCGATGGCTACACCTTC. Its translation is CASSYLDRGSDGYTF. The V gene is TRBV6-2 or TRBV6-3, the J gene TRBJ1-2, with 10 positions matching TRBD1. V was pared by 1 base and J by 6 bases, with 5 bases of the junction left unmatched. The CDR3 consists of 15 residues. CDR1 and CDR2 from the germline V gene are MNHEY and SVGEGT.